This TCR beta chain comes out of a study of regulatory T cells in long-lasting Graves disease (dated by TCRdb to the early 2020s). Study-level background: To count as having persistent Graves' disease, a patient had to have received antithyroid drug treatment for over 5 years with TSH receptor autoantibodies remaining persistently positive. This study used TCR sequencing and RNA sequencing of peripheral blood to compare persistent Graves' disease patients against newly diagnosed Graves' disease patients. The study was conducted in China and was registered as a clinical trial. TCR sequencing covered around 13 persistent and roughly 20 newly diagnosed Graves' disease patients, 33 samples in total. In the clinical cohort, patients with persistent Graves' disease had used antithyroid drugs for an average of roughly 10 years. The investigation overall reported the following: Sequencing and analysis were limited to the TCR beta chain. Persistent Graves' disease patients showed lower TCR Shannon entropy and fewer highly expanded clones than newly diagnosed patients, suggesting clonal expansion. Only peripheral blood was studied, because thyroid tissue, the primary lesion, was inaccessible. A larger number of public clonotypes was shared among persistent patients (more than 2,500) than among newly diagnosed patients (around 970). Preferential use of TRBV28, TRBJ1-2 and TRBJ2-5 was observed in persistent disease, whereas TRBV20-1 and TRBJ2-1 were favored in newly diagnosed disease. The small sample size was acknowledged by the authors as a limitation that may reduce accuracy.

This clonotype has a single count. Its antigen specificity is not known. A read error may explain this, as a much larger clone is one base away. The meaning of the sample's time point label: persistent/refractory GD, antithyroid drugs over 5 years with positive TRAb. For both TCR sequencing and RNA sequencing, RNA was extracted from PBMCs using TRIzol. The diagnosis of Graves' disease was made according to American Thyroid Association guidelines. Patients were recruited from an endocrinology department in Xi'an, China. From each patient, approximately 10 milliliters of peripheral blood was collected into an EDTA anticoagulant tube. PBMCs were isolated by Ficoll Paque Plus density gradient separation without further T cell sorting. An Agilent 2100 Bioanalyzer and agarose gel were used to check RNA quality, and a NanoDrop 2000 was used to measure RNA concentration. The library was built by means of multiplex PCR. Sequencing relied on an Illumina HiSeq 4000. TCR beta libraries were built with iRepertoire HTBI primers and Arm-PCR amplification of CDR3 regions. PCR products were gel purified before sequencing. The source study handled its data this way. Across samples, approximately 68 TRBV and 12 to 15 TRBJ segments were identified and used for gene usage analysis of CDR3 amino acid clonotypes. COPE and FqMerger were used to merge filtered high-quality paired reads into contigs. Contigs were aligned with BLAST to IMGT TRBV, TRBD and TRBJ reference genes, and CDR3 was defined per IMGT. Any clonotype with a frequency above 0.1% was classified as a highly expanded clone. Shannon entropy served as the measure of repertoire diversity, while the Gini coefficient captured V-J evenness. Public clonotypes were defined as clonotypes shared by more than one individual. Using fastp trimming at Q25 and MiXCR clonotype assembly, TCRdb reanalyzed the public sequencing data and kept in-frame beta chains. CDR3 protein duplicates are merged, each entry listing the most common genes and DNA. These V and J calls rely on TCRdb rather than the paper's analysis. For this sample the table gives some 330,000 distinct CDR3 sequences, of which approximately 25% were detected only once. Of the sample, 25% to 35% falls within the top ten clones.

Based on the germline V gene (reference sequence), the CDR1 and CDR2 sequences are PRHDT and FYEKMQ. At the junction V is shortened by 1 base and J by 7 bases, with 8 bases in between. The CDR3, cysteine through phenylalanine, is 13 amino acids long. Just CDR3 DNA is preserved here, 39 bases in frame from base 1. The specimen was peripheral blood mononuclear cells (PBMCs), collected when the disease was refractory, from a patient treated with antithyroid drugs. The TCR was taken from a middle-aged woman with Graves disease. Donor details come from another sample of the same person, matched by shared clones. The chain uses TRBV13 and TRBJ1-5; no D segment can be confidently identified. CDR3 sequence: CASSLEYEQPQHF. The DNA is TGTGCCAGCAGCTTAGAGTATGAACAGCCCCAGCATTTT.